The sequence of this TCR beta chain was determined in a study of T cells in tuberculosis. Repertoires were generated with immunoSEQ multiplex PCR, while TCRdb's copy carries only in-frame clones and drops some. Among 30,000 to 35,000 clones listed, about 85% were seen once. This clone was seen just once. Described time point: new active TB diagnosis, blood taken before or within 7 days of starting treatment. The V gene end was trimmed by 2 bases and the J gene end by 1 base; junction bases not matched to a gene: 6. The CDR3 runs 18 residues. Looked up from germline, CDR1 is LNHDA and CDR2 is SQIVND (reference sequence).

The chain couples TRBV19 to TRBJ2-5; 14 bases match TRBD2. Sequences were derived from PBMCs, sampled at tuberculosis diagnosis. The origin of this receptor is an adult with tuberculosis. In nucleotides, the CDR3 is TGTGCCAGTAGTATATGGGGGACTAGCGGGGGATTCCAAGAGACCCAGTACTTC. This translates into CASSIWGTSGGFQETQYF.